These 24 T cell receptor beta chains came from one sample sequenced in a study of beta chain features in type 1 diabetes. Whole-study results and caveats: There was a moderate but significant shortening of TCRB CDR3s in all four CD4+ subsets of Type 1 diabetes patients.

These receptors lack a known antigen. Expressed TCRB transcripts were sequenced, since all the RNA that had been isolated was reverse transcribed. Measured with immunoSEQ multiplex PCR; TCRdb has only the in-frame clones, and not every one. The sample carries about 190,000 clones, 7.5% to 8.5% recorded once. The specimen was central memory CD4+ T cells from blood. These TCRs come from a man in his late teens or twenties with type 1 diabetes.

This clone was counted a few times. This chain connects TRBV5-4 to TRBJ1-2, with unresolved D. Germline lookup yields CDR1 SGHNT and CDR2 YYREEE (reference sequence). V gave up 2 bases and J gave up 7 bases, with 12 bases separating them. The CDR3 is 13 residues long. The CDR3 loop is CASSFLEGRGYTF. The CDR3 coding sequence is TGTGCCAGCAGCTTCTTGGAGGGTCGTGGCTACACCTTC. Supplemented by reference TRBV5-4 and TRBJ1-2, the full variable domain reads ETGVTQSPTHLIKTRGQQVTLRCSSQSGHNTVSWYQQALGQGPQFIFQYYREEENGRGNFPPRFSGLQFPNYSSELNVNALELDDSALYLCASSFLEGRGYTFGSGTRLTVV.

The sample holds a few counts of this clone. The chain links TRBV30 to TRBJ2-7; D is perhaps TRBD2 (6 bases). Germline V gene sequence: CDR1 GTSNPN, CDR2 SVGIG (reference sequence). V lost 5 bases and J 6 bases, leaving 14 bases between the germline ends. The CDR3 extends over 12 amino acids. For the CDR3, the DNA is TGTGCCTGGGCGGGGTCCGGGGGCGAGCAGTACTTC. Its translation is CAWAGSGGEQYF.

V gene TRBV29-1 combines with J gene TRBJ1-4; 11 bases map to TRBD1. Trimming removed 7 bases from V and 7 bases from J; junction bases left unmatched: 11. This CDR3 is 15 amino acids long. From germline, CDR1 is SQVTM and CDR2 ANQGSEA. The CDR3 DNA reads TGCAGCGCCGGACAGGGGGCGTTTGGGGGTGAAAAACTGTTTTTT. This codes for CSAGQGAFGGEKLFF. The full variable domain, its missing parts supplied by reference TRBV29-1 and TRBJ1-4, is SAVISQKPSRDICQRGTSLTIQCQVDSQVTMMFWYRQQPGQSLTLIATANQGSEATYESGFVIDKFPISRPNLTFSTLTVSNMSPEDSSIYLCSAGQGAFGGEKLFFGSGTQLSVL.

The chain joins TRBV18 to TRBJ1-6; 10 bases align to TRBD1. Germline V CDR1 and CDR2: KGHSH, LQKENI. The CDR3 is 16 residues long. Trimming at V came to 3 bases and at J to 5 bases, leaving 4 bases not matched to a gene. The CDR3 DNA reads TGTGCCAGCTCACCTCCTGGGACAGGGGATAATTCACCCCTCCACTTT. Translated: CASSPPGTGDNSPLHF.

Concerning this clone: A read error may account for a junction end that differs from germline. The genes are TRBV7-8 and TRBJ2-1; D not certain. This CDR3 contains 15 residues. The germline V gene encodes CDR1 SGHVS and CDR2 FQNEAQ. The CDR3 coding sequence is TGTGCCAGCAGCCCATATTCATCAACGTACAATGAACAGTTCTTC. Its translation: CASSPYSSTYNEQFF.

Only a few counts were recorded for this clone. The chain combines TRBV2 with TRBJ2-4, with D maybe TRBD2 (5 bases). The CDR3 consists of 15 residues. CDR1 SNHLY and CDR2 FYNNEI come from the germline V gene. Trimming removed 4 bases from V and 8 bases from J, with 18 bases in between. CDR3 nucleotides: TGTGCCAGCAGTGTAGAGGGCCGGGCAGTGGACATTCAGTACTTC. Translation: CASSVEGRAVDIQYF.

This chain joins TRBV11-2 and TRBJ2-6, with 9 bases aligning to TRBD1. The germline V gene encodes CDR1 SGHAT and CDR2 FQNNGV. Trimming at V came to 6 bases and at J to 2 bases, leaving 2 bases not matched to a gene. CDR3 size: 15 residues. The DNA of the CDR3 is TGTGCCAGCAGACAGGGGGCGGCTGGGGCCAACGTCCTGACTTTC. Residues: CASRQGAAGANVLTF.

This clone was seen repeatedly, ten times or more. This CDR3 is CASSRNRNTGELFF. In DNA form, the CDR3 reads TGTGCCAGTAGTCGGAACAGGAACACCGGGGAGCTGTTTTTT. The chain uses TRBV19 and TRBJ2-2; D not certain. Trimming removed 5 bases from V and 1 base from J, with 8 bases in between. Germline CDR1 reads LNHDA; CDR2 reads SQIVND (reference sequence). The CDR3 loop spans 14 amino acids.

The gene calls are TRBV6-5 and TRBJ2-5, with TRBD2 matching over 12 bases. After removal of 5 bases from V and 3 bases from J, the junction contained 1 base not matched to a gene. CDR1 and CDR2 from the germline V gene are MNHEY and SVGAGI. There are 14 residues in the CDR3. CDR3 nucleotides: TGTGCCAGCAGTCTAGCGGGGGGGGAAGAGACCCAGTACTTC. Protein: CASSLAGGEETQYF.

The rearrangement links TRBV5-1 to TRBJ1-4; TRBD1 matches at 7 bases. The CDR3 extends over 14 amino acids. With V trimmed by 2 bases and J by 4 bases, 2 bases remained unmatched. Germline CDR1 is SGHRS and CDR2 is YFSETQ. Here the CDR3 DNA reads TGCGCCAGCAGCTTCGGGACAGTTAATGAAAAACTGTTTTTT. Protein product: CASSFGTVNEKLFF.

The V gene is TRBV12-5, the J gene TRBJ2-1, with 11 bases that match TRBD1. The CDR3 totals 14 residues. CDR1 is LGHNT and CDR2 is FRNRAP in the germline V gene. V lost 1 base and J lost 9; bases outside the gene matches: 2. The CDR3 protein is CASGLAGTGGEQFF. The CDR3 bases are TGTGCTAGTGGTTTGGCCGGGACAGGGGGTGAGCAGTTCTTC.

This clone was counted between two and nine times. V usage is TRBV15 and J usage is TRBJ1-2; D is possibly TRBD1 (5 bases). Between the trimmed V and J ends, which lost 0 bases and 8 bases, there was a span of 13 bases. Germline CDR1 is LNHNV and CDR2 is YYDKDF (reference sequence). The CDR3 totals 14 residues. In DNA form, the CDR3 reads TGTGCCACCAGCAGAGACAGGGTGGGCTACGGCTACACCTTC. This sequence encodes CATSRDRVGYGYTF.

This clone has just a few counts. The chain combines TRBV9 with TRBJ1-2, with 9 nucleotides matching TRBD1. Germline V gives CDR1 SGDLS, CDR2 YYNGEE. The CDR3 has 14 residues. V lost 6 bases and J lost 5; bases outside the gene matches: 8. CDR3 DNA sequence: TGTGCCAGCACCATAAACAGGGGGCGTTATGGCTACACCTTC. Translation: CASTINRGRYGYTF.

This clone was detected a few times. V gene TRBV29-1 combines with J gene TRBJ1-2; D possibly corresponds to TRBD1 (5 bases). Germline CDR1 reads SQVTM; CDR2 reads ANQGSEA. The CDR3 spans 15 residues. Trimming pared 4 bases from V and 0 bases from J, leaving 15 bases between. This CDR3 reads CSVGGLGGTNYGYTF. DNA of the CDR3: TGCAGCGTTGGGGGACTTGGGGGAACTAACTATGGCTACACCTTC.

This chain joins TRBV7-8 and TRBJ1-1; possible D gene TRBD1, 6 bases. Per germline, CDR1 SGHVS and CDR2 FQNEAQ. Trimming removed 5 bases at V and 0 bases at J, with 10 bases between. This CDR3 comprises 14 residues. CDR3 amino acids: CASSRQELNTEAFF. CDR3 in DNA: TGTGCCAGCAGCAGACAGGAATTGAACACTGAAGCTTTCTTT.

This clone was recorded many times. V usage is TRBV28 and J usage is TRBJ2-7, with TRBD1 matching over 10 bases. This CDR3 spans 14 amino acids. CDR1 and CDR2 from the germline V gene are MDHEN and SYDVKM. V was pared by 6 bases and J by 7 bases, with 9 bases of the junction left unmatched. CDR3 sequence: CASRTPGQGQEQYF. The CDR3 DNA is TGTGCCAGCAGAACACCGGGACAGGGGCAGGAGCAGTACTTC. The full variable domain, in which reference TRBV28 and TRBJ2-7 provide the parts outside the CDR3, is DVKVTQSSRYLVKRTGEKVFLECVQDMDHENMFWYRQDPGLGLRLIYFSYDVKMKEKGDIPEGYSVSREKKERFSLILESASTNQTSMYLCASRTPGQGQEQYFGPGTRLTVT.

This clone was seen a few times. The chain couples TRBV18 to TRBJ1-4; D not certain. Germline CDR1 reads KGHSH; CDR2 reads LQKENI. The V gene lost 3 bases and the J gene lost 8 bases, with 10 bases spanning the gap. This CDR3 has 13 amino acids. CDR3 in amino acids: CASSPAAHEKLFF. The CDR3 region has the DNA TGTGCCAGCTCACCTGCGGCTCACGAAAAACTGTTTTTT. The whole variable domain, filled in from reference TRBV18 and TRBJ1-4, reads NAGVMQNPRHLVRRRGQEARLRCSPMKGHSHVYWYRQLPEEGLKFMVYLQKENIIDESGMPKERFSAEFPKEGPSILRIQQVVRGDSAAYFCASSPAAHEKLFFGSGTQLSVL.

The V and J genes are TRBV29-1 and TRBJ2-3; TRBD2 matches 8 bases. CDR1 is SQVTM and CDR2 is ANQGSEA in the germline V gene. The trim removed 4 bases at V and 3 bases at J, leaving 0 bases unmatched. This CDR3 has 12 residues. The CDR3 sequence: CSVVAGTDTQYF. In DNA, the CDR3 is TGCAGCGTTGTAGCGGGGACAGATACGCAGTATTTT.

This clone was observed a handful of times. The rearrangement links TRBV6-5 to TRBJ1-1; 7 nucleotides match TRBD1. The CDR3 length is 13 residues. Germline V gene lookup returns CDR1 MNHEY and CDR2 SVGAGI. J gave up 8 bases and V 6 bases, and 9 bases lay outside the gene matches. For the CDR3, the DNA is TGTGCCAGCAGCTTGGGACGGGACAGAGAAGCTTTCTTT. Protein sequence: CASSLGRDREAFF.

This sequence joins TRBV27 and TRBJ1-2; 7 bases match TRBD1. The length of the CDR3 is 15 residues. Germline CDR1 reads MNHEY; CDR2 reads SMNVEV (reference sequence). V lost 4 bases to trimming and J lost 5 bases; unmatched junction nucleotides: 10. Written as DNA, the CDR3 is TGTGCCAGCAGTTCCGACAGGGTGTTAACTTATGGCTACACCTTC. Translation gives CASSSDRVLTYGYTF.

This clone was seen only a few times. J is TRBJ2-5 and V is TRBV4-3; 10 nucleotides match TRBD1. Losses at the gene ends were 3 bases for V and 0 bases for J; bases not matched to a gene: 1. Per the germline V gene, CDR1 is LGHNA and CDR2 is YSLEER. The CDR3 runs to 15 residues. CDR3 DNA: TGCGCCAGCAGCCAGGGACAGGGGTACCAAGAGACCCAGTACTTC. This translates into CASSQGQGYQETQYF.

This clone was seen only a few times. This chain connects TRBV30 to TRBJ2-3; D is unclear. Trimming removed 3 bases from V and 0 bases from J, with 7 bases in between. Looked up from germline, CDR1 is GTSNPN and CDR2 is SVGIG (reference sequence). The CDR3 is 13 residues long. The CDR3 protein is CAWRSTSTDTQYF. Here the CDR3 DNA reads TGTGCCTGGAGAAGCACTAGCACAGATACGCAGTATTTT.

This clone was counted only a few times. The chain links TRBV14 to TRBJ2-1, with 9 bases that match TRBD2. The V segment lost 5 bases and the J segment 9 bases; nucleotides outside the gene matches: 11. The CDR3 contains 15 residues. Germline V lookup: CDR1 SGHDN, CDR2 FVKESK. CDR3 amino acids: CASSGFAGGPFEQFF. The CDR3 DNA follows: TGTGCCAGCAGCGGATTTGCGGGGGGGCCGTTTGAGCAGTTCTTC.

This CDR3 is CASSARDRDNEQFF. CDR3 bases: TGCGCCAGCAGCGCACGGGACAGGGACAATGAGCAGTTCTTC. This rearrangement joins TRBV5-1 to TRBJ2-1; TRBD1 aligns across 9 bases. This CDR3 is built from 14 residues. With 4 bases clipped from V and 5 bases from J, the junction kept 4 bases outside the gene matches. CDR1 and CDR2 (germline): SGHRS, YFSETQ.